Below are 2 T cell receptor beta chains sequenced from a single sample in a study of shared clonotypes between healthy human individuals. Profiled with immunoSEQ multiplex PCR; TCRdb holds only in-frame clones, not every one. The sample has roughly 1 million clones, 75% to 85% seen once; the top ten hold under 0.65%. The sequenced sample was memory CD4+ T cells from PBMCs. Subset noted: CD45RA-negative fraction. All receptors come from a man between 18 and 35 years old in good health. Some clones in this sample may be carry-over from other donors' samples.

In its sample, this clone was seen a few times. This chain links TRBV4-3 with TRBJ1-4; the D gene is possibly TRBD1 (5 bases). Germline V gene sequence: CDR1 LGHNA, CDR2 YSLEER. V was pared by 0 bases and J by 5 bases, with 10 bases between. The CDR3 contains 15 residues. The CDR3 here is CASSQDRGYNEKLFF. DNA of the CDR3: TGCGCCAGCAGCCAAGATCGGGGGTACAATGAAAAACTGTTTTTT.

Only a few counts were recorded for this clone. The chain recombines TRBV19 with TRBJ2-2, with D perhaps being TRBD1 or TRBD2 (5 bases each). Germline V lookup: CDR1 LNHDA, CDR2 SQIVND (reference sequence). The CDR3 extends over 14 amino acids. With 3 bases removed from V and 4 bases from J, the gap between germline ends came to 9 bases. The CDR3, as DNA: TGTGCCAGTAGTATCGGGACGGCCACCGGGGAGCTGTTTTTT. The encoded protein is CASSIGTATGELFF.